This T cell receptor (beta chain) was found in a study of chemoradiotherapy in HPV16-positive cancers. The study, taken as a whole, reports: Non-HPV-specific T cells did not expand in tumors during treatment, whereas candidate HPV-specific clones and E7-related motifs did.

This CDR3 contains 15 residues. Germline V gene data show CDR1 as MRHNA and CDR2 as SNTAGT. The junction had 7 bases not matched to a gene; V was cut back by 8 bases and J by 6 bases. Over chemoradiotherapy, repertoires were sampled more than once. Here immunoSEQ multiplex PCR was the method, and the copy in TCRdb shows in-frame clones only, minus some. This sample has some 34,000 clones, with around 92% found just once. This clone was recorded a few times. Its antigen is as yet unknown. The sequences come from blood, collected from a patient who underwent chemoradiotherapy. The rearrangement links TRBV6-4 to TRBJ2-3; 14 nucleotides match TRBD2. The sequence was collected from a human donor with HPV-associated anogenital cancer. The CDR3 nucleotides read TGTGCCAGCGCTTCGACTAGCGGGGGGGCCGATACGCAGTATTTT. Translation gives CASASTSGGADTQYF.